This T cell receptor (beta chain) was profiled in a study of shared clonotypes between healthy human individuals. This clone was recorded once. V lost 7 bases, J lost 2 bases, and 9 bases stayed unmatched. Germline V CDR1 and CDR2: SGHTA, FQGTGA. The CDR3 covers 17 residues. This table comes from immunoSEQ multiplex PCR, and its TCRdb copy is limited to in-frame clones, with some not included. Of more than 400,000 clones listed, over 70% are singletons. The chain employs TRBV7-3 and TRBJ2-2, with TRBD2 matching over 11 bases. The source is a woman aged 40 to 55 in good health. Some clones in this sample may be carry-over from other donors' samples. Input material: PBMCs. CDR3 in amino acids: CASIKDLAGGNTGELFF. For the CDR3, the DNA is TGTGCCAGCATCAAGGATCTAGCGGGAGGAAACACCGGGGAGCTGTTTTTT.